These 5 T cell receptor beta chains were all obtained from the same sample, sequenced in a study of CD8 T cells in Susac syndrome. RNA amounts of about 0.45 to 1 ug underwent reverse transcription with random hexamers. Via MiXCR, TCRdb re-called the immunoSEQ multiplex PCR reads, giving one row per CDR3 protein. The sample has some 160,000 distinct CDR3 sequences, 90% to 95% seen once. The sequencing sample was made of CD4+ T cells from PBMCs. These receptors originate from a human donor with Susac syndrome.

The rearrangement joins TRBV30 to TRBJ2-3; D unclear. V lost 3 bases, J lost 0 bases, and 10 bases lay in between. The CDR3 contains 14 residues. Germline loops: CDR1 GTSNPN, CDR2 SVGIG (reference sequence). CDR3 region: CAWRRISSTDTQYF. The CDR3 DNA is TGTGCCTGGAGGCGGATCTCTAGCACAGATACGCAGTATTTT.

This clonotype was recorded once. The chain recombines TRBV4-2 with TRBJ2-2; 10 nucleotides line up with TRBD2. The CDR3 has 16 amino acids. Germline loops: CDR1 LGHNA, CDR2 YNFKEQ. The trim removed 4 bases at V and 6 bases at J, leaving 8 bases unmatched. CDR3 residues: CASSLRAGGDAGELFF. The DNA of the CDR3 is TGTGCCAGCAGCCTCAGAGCGGGGGGGGACGCCGGGGAGCTGTTTTTT.

The gene calls are TRBV2 and TRBJ2-1, with TRBD1 as a possible D gene (5 bases). The CDR3 runs to 13 residues. CDR1 SNHLY and CDR2 FYNNEI come from the germline V gene. Trimming left V 7 bases short and J 5 bases short, with 12 bases between. Here the CDR3 reads CASKGQEHNEQFF. Written as DNA, the CDR3 is TGTGCCAGCAAGGGGCAGGAGCACAATGAGCAGTTCTTC.

The V call is TRBV20-1, the J call TRBJ2-5; D remains unclear. Germline values: CDR1 DFQATT, CDR2 SNEGSKA (reference sequence). V was clipped by 6 bases and J by 8 bases, with 16 bases between them. The CDR3 has 12 amino acids. CDR3 sequence reads: CSALGTHDTQYF. The CDR3 DNA sequence: TGCAGTGCCCTGGGCACCCACGATACCCAGTACTTC.

The chain has TRBV12-3 or TRBV12-4 and TRBJ1-1; D is undetermined. Trimming took 6 bases from V and 1 from J, leaving 15 bases between them. The CDR3 has 15 amino acids. The CDR3: CASRPSRTENTEAFF. DNA of the CDR3: TGTGCCAGCAGGCCGAGCCGGACGGAGAACACTGAAGCTTTCTTT.